This paragraph reports one TCR beta chain. There are 16 residues in the CDR3. V lost 0 bases, J lost 1 base, and 12 bases lay in between. Germline CDR1 is MNHEY and CDR2 is SVGAGI. The data were taken from a study of CD8+ T cells in alopecia areata. Investigators isolated RNA and reverse transcribed it into cDNA to act as the sequencing template. Method: immunoSEQ multiplex PCR; TCRdb's copy keeps in-frame clones and lacks some. Of 120,000 to 150,000 clones in the sample, around 47% are singletons; the top ten hold around 7%. The receptor comes from a human donor with alopecia areata. Sequencing was done on a sample of CD4+ T cells sorted from blood. The chain recombines TRBV6-5 with TRBJ2-5, with unresolved D. CDR3 amino acids: CASSYSFIGPQETQYF. The CDR3 nucleotides are TGTGCCAGCAGTTACTCGTTCATTGGGCCCCAAGAGACCCAGTACTTC.